The rows below give T cell receptor beta chains drawn from one sample of a study of radiation and T cells in renal cell carcinoma. Repertoires were generated with immunoSEQ multiplex PCR, while TCRdb's copy carries only in-frame clones and drops some. The table includes 85,000 to 100,000 clones, approximately 86% detected once. Sequencing used blood, obtained from a patient whose treatment included radiotherapy and nephrectomy. Receptor source: a man aged 50 or older with renal cell carcinoma. The CDR3 runs from the conserved cysteine through the conserved F or W. The D gene is left open where the match is weak.

v_call	d_call	j_call	cdr3_length	cdr3_nt	cdr3_aa
TRBV10-2	NA	TRBJ2-3	12	TGCGCCAGCAGTGAGCGCGCAGATACGCAGTATTTT	CASSERADTQYF
TRBV7-9	NA	TRBJ2-7	14	TGTGCCAGCAGCTTGAGGACACCCAGTGGCGAGCAGTACTTC	CASSLRTPSGEQYF
TRBV30	NA	TRBJ1-2	13	TGTGCCTGGAGTGATGGGAAAGGCTATGGCTACACCTTC	CAWSDGKGYGYTF
TRBV7-2	TRBD1	TRBJ2-7	18	TGTGCCAGCAGCTTAGGGAGCGTCGGGACAGGGGGCCTCTACGAGCAGTACTTC	CASSLGSVGTGGLYEQYF
TRBV30	NA	TRBJ1-3	13	TGTGCCTGGACTAACGGGGGTGGAAACACCATATATTTT	CAWTNGGGNTIYF
TRBV30	TRBD2	TRBJ2-4	13	TGTGCCTGGAACATAGCGGGAGTGAACATTCAGTACTTC	CAWNIAGVNIQYF
TRBV6-6	NA	TRBJ2-5	14	TGTGCCAGCAGTTTCCACCCTCGGGGGGAGACCCAGTACTTC	CASSFHPRGETQYF
TRBV7-9	NA	TRBJ2-3	15	TGTGCCAGCAGCCCGTTGACATGGCTCCCAGATACGCAGTATTTT	CASSPLTWLPDTQYF
TRBV30	NA	TRBJ1-3	13	TGTGCCTGGGCCAGGGTGACTGGAAACACCATATATTTT	CAWARVTGNTIYF
TRBV2	NA	TRBJ1-3	15	TGTGCCAGCAGTCGAACAAGGGCGCCTGGAAACACCATATATTTT	CASSRTRAPGNTIYF